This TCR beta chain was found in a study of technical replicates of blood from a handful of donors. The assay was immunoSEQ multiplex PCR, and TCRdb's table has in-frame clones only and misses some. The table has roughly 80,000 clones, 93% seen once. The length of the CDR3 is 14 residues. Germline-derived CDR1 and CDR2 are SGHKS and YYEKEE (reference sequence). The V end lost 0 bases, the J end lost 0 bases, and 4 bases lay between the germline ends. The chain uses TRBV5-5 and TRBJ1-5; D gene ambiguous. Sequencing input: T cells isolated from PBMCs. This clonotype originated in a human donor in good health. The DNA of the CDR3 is TGTGCCAGCAGCTTGGTCAGTAGCAATCAGCCCCAGCATTTT. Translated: CASSLVSSNQPQHF.